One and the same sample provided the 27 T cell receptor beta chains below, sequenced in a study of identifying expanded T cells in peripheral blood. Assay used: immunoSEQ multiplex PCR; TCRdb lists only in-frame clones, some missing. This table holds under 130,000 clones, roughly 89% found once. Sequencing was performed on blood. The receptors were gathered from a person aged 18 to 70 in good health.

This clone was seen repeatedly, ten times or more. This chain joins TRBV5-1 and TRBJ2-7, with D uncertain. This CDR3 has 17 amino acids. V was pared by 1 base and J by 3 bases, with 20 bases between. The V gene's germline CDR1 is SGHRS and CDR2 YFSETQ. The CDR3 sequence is CASSLQPPGSPNYEQYF. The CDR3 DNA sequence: TGCGCCAGCAGCTTGCAGCCCCCCGGAAGCCCGAACTACGAGCAGTACTTC.

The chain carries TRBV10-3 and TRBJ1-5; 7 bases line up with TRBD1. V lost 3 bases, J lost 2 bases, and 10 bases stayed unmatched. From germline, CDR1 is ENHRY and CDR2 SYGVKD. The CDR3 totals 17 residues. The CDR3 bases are TGTGCCATCAGTGACGGAGGGGGCGGAGGAGGCAATCAGCCCCAGCATTTT. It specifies CAISDGGGGGGNQPQHF.

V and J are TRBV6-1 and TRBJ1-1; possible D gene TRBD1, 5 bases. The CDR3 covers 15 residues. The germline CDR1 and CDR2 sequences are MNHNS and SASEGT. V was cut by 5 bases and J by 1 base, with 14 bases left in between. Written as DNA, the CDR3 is TGTGCCAGCAGTTCGCGGACAAGGACGAACACTGAAGCTTTCTTT. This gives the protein CASSSRTRTNTEAFF.

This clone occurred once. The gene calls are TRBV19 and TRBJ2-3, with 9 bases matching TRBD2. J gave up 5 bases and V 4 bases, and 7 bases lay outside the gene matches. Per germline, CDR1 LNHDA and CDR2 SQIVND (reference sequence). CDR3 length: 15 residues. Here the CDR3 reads CASSRISGGVDTQYF. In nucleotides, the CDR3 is TGTGCCAGTAGTAGAATTAGCGGGGGAGTAGATACGCAGTATTTT.

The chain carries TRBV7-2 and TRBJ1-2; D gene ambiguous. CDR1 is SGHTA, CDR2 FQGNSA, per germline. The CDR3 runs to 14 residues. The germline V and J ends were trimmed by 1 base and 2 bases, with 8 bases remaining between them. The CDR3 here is CASSLVLGNYGYTF. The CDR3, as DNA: TGTGCCAGCAGCTTAGTTTTGGGGAACTATGGCTACACCTTC.

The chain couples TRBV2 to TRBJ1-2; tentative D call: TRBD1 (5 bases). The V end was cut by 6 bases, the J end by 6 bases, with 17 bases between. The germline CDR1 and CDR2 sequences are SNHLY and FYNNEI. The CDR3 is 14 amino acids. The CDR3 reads CASSPLGGRDGYTF. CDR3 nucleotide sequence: TGTGCCAGCAGCCCTTTGGGGGGGAGGGATGGCTACACCTTC.

CDR3 protein: CASSIGGQGYYGYTF. CDR3 DNA sequence: TGTGCCAGCAGTATAGGGGGACAGGGATACTATGGCTACACCTTC. The rearrangement links TRBV7-2 to TRBJ1-2; 9 bases align to TRBD1. This CDR3 has 15 amino acids. With V trimmed by 6 bases and J by 3 bases, 8 bases remained unmatched. Germline CDR1 and CDR2: SGHTA and FQGNSA.

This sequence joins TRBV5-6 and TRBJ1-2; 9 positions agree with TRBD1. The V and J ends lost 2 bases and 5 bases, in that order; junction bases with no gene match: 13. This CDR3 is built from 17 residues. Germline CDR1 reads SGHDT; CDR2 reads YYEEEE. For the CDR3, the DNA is TGTGCCAGCAGCTTCGGGGGCCGGACAGGGGACACTTATGGCTACACCTTC. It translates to CASSFGGRTGDTYGYTF.

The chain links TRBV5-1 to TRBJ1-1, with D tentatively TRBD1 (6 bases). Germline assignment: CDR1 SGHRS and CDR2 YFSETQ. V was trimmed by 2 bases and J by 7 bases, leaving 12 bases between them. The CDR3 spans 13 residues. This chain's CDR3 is CASSFGGRDEAFF. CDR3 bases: TGCGCCAGCAGCTTCGGGGGGCGGGATGAAGCTTTCTTT.

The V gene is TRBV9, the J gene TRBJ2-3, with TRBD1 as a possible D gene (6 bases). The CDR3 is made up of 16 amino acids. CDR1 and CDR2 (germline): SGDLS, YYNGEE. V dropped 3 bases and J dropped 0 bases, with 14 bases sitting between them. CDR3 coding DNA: TGTGCCAGCAGCGGGATGGGGACATCTAGCACAGATACGCAGTATTTT. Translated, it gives CASSGMGTSSTDTQYF. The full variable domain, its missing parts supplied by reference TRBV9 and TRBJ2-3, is DSGVTQTPKHLITATGQRVTLRCSPRSGDLSVYWYQQSLDQGLQFLIQYYNGEERAKGNILERFSAQQFPDLHSELNLSSLELGDSALYFCASSGMGTSSTDTQYFGPGTRLTVL.

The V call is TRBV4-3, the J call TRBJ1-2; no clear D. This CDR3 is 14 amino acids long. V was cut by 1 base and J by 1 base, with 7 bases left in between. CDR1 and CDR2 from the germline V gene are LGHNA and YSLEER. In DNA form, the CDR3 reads TGCGCCAGCAGCCAAGGAACGGTTAACTATGGCTACACCTTC. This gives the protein CASSQGTVNYGYTF.

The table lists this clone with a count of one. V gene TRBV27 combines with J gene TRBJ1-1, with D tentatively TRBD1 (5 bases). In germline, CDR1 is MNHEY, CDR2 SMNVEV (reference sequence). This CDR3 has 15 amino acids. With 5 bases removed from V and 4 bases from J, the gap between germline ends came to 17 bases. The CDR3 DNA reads TGTGCCAGCAGTGTAAGGTCCGACGGGGGCACTGAAGCTTTCTTT. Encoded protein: CASSVRSDGGTEAFF.

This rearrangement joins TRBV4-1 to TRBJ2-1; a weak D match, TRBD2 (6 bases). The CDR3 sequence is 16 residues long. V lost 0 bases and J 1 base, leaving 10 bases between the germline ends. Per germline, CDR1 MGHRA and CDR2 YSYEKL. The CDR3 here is CASSQEAGRSYNEQFF. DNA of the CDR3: TGCGCCAGCAGCCAAGAGGCGGGGAGGTCCTACAATGAGCAGTTCTTC.

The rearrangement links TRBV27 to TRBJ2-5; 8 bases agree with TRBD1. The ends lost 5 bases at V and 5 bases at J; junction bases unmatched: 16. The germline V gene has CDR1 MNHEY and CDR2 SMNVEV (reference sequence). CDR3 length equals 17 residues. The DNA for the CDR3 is TGTGCCAGCAGTCCCTCCCCGGGCAGGGGGCGCAGGGAGACCCAGTACTTC. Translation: CASSPSPGRGRRETQYF.

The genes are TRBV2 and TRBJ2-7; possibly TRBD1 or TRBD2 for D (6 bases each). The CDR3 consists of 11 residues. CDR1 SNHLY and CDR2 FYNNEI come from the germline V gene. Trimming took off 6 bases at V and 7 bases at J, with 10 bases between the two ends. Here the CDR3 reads CASRGGREQYF. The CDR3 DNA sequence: TGTGCCAGCAGAGGGGGGAGGGAGCAGTACTTC. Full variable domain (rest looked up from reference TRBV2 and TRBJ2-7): EPEVTQTPSHQVTQMGQEVILRCVPISNHLYFYWYRQILGQKVEFLVSFYNNEISEKSEIFDDQFSVERPDGSNFTLKIRSTKLEDSAMYFCASRGGREQYFGPGTRLTVT.

CDR3 in amino acids: CASSLGLIQETQYF. CDR3 nucleotides: TGCGCCAGCAGCTTGGGGCTGATACAAGAGACCCAGTACTTC. This chain uses TRBV5-1 with TRBJ2-5; D is unclear. Between the trimmed V and J ends, which lost 0 bases and 2 bases, there was a span of 8 bases. The CDR3 is 14 residues long. Germline CDR1 and CDR2: SGHRS and YFSETQ.

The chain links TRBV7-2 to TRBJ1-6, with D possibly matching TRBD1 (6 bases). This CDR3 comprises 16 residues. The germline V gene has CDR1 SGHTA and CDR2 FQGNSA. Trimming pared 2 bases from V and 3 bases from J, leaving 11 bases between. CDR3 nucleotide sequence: TGTGCCAGCAGCTTAATACAGGGAAACTATAATTCACCCCTCCACTTT. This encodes CASSLIQGNYNSPLHF.

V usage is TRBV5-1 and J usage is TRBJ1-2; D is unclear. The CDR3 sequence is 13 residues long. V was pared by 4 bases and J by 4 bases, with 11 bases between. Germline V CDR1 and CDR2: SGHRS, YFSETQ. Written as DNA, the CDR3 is TGCGCCAGCAGCCCATCGGAACGCTATGGCTACACCTTC. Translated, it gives CASSPSERYGYTF.

CDR3 in DNA: TGTGCCAGTAGTATGCGCGTGACAGGCTCCTACAATGAGCAGTTCTTC. This encodes CASSMRVTGSYNEQFF. The gene calls are TRBV19 and TRBJ2-1, with a weak D call TRBD1 (6 bases). Trimming left V 3 bases short and J 0 bases short, with 12 bases between. The CDR3 is 16 amino acids. Per the germline V gene, CDR1 is LNHDA and CDR2 is SQIVND (reference sequence).

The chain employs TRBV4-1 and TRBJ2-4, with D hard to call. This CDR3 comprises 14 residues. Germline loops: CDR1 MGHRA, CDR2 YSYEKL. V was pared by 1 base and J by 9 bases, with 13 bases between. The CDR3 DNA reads TGCGCCAGCAGCCAAGTGTTAACCCTGGGCATTCAGTACTTC. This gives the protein CASSQVLTLGIQYF.

CDR3 nucleotide sequence: TGTGCCAGCAGTCACGGGATGACTAGCAATCAGCCCCAGCATTTT. This gives the protein CASSHGMTSNQPQHF. This chain connects TRBV2 to TRBJ1-5; D not certain. CDR3 length: 15 amino acids. The V end was cut by 5 bases, the J end by 0 bases, with 11 bases between. The germline V gene encodes CDR1 SNHLY and CDR2 FYNNEI.

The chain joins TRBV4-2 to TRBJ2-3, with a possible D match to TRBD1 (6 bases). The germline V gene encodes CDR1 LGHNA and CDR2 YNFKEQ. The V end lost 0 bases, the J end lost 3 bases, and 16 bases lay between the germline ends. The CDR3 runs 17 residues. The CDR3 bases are TGTGCCAGCAGCCAAGAGGTGGCAGGGGCAGGGACAGATACGCAGTATTTT. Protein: CASSQEVAGAGTDTQYF.

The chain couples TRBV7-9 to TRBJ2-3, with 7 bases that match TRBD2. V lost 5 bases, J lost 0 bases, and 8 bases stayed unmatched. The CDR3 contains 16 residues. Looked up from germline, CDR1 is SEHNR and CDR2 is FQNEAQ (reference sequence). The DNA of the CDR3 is TGTGCCAGCAGCCCCTTCGGGGGGTGGAGCACAGATACGCAGTATTTT. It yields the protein CASSPFGGWSTDTQYF.

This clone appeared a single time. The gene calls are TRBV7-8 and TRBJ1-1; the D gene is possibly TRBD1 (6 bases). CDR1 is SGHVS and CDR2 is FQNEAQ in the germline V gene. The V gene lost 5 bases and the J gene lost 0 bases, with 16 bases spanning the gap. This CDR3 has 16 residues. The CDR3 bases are TGTGCCAGCAGCCCTCCCACGGGACAAATGAACACTGAAGCTTTCTTT. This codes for CASSPPTGQMNTEAFF.

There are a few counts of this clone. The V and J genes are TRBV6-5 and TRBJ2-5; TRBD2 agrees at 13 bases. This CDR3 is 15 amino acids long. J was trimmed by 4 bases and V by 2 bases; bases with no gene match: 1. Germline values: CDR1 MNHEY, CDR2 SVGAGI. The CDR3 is CASSYTSGGAETQYF. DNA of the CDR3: TGTGCCAGCAGTTACACTAGCGGGGGGGCAGAGACCCAGTACTTC.

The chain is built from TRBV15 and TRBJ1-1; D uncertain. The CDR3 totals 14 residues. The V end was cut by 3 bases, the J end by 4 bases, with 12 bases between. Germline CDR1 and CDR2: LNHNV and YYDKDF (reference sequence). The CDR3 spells CATSSPGSGTEAFF. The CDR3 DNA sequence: TGTGCCACCAGCAGCCCCGGCAGCGGCACTGAAGCTTTCTTT.

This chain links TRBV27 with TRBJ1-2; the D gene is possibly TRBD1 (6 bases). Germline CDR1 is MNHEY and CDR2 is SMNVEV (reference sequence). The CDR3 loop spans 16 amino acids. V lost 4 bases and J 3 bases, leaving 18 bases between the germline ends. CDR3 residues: CASSSADSRGYYGYTF. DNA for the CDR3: TGTGCCAGCAGTTCCGCGGACAGCCGGGGGTACTATGGCTACACCTTC.